The 32 T cell receptor beta chains given below trace back to one sample, sequenced in a study of T-cell memory formation after mild COVID-19. TCRdb reanalysed the 5' RACE reads using MiXCR and keeps one entry per CDR3 protein. The data hold roughly 510,000 distinct CDR3 sequences, with roughly 17% observed a single time. Input material: PBMCs or a T cell subset sorted from them (not recorded which). The receptors come from an adult woman who had mild COVID-19 (a few samples of this study predate the infection). Cell type and time point are not known.

The chain has TRBV19 and TRBJ1-1, with 8 bases fitting TRBD1. Germline assignment: CDR1 LNHDA and CDR2 SQIVND (reference sequence). V was clipped by 6 bases and J by 3 bases; unmatched bases: 3. This CDR3 comprises 13 residues. The CDR3 sequence: CASRDRDYTEAFF. The DNA of the CDR3 is TGTGCCAGTAGGGACAGGGACTACACTGAAGCTTTCTTT.

This clonotype was observed many times. J is TRBJ2-5 and V is TRBV7-6, with TRBD2 identical over 14 bases. This CDR3 is built from 15 residues. V shed 5 bases and J 5 bases; nucleotides not matched to a gene: 4. Germline values: CDR1 SGHVS, CDR2 FNYEAQ. The CDR3 region is CASSQRLAGGETQYF. The CDR3 coding sequence is TGTGCCAGCAGCCAAAGACTAGCGGGAGGGGAGACCCAGTACTTC.

DNA for the CDR3: TGTGCCTGGAACAAGGGCGGGGGCAATCAGCCCCAGCATTTT. Residues: CAWNKGGGNQPQHF. V is TRBV30 and J is TRBJ1-5; D is uncertain. From germline, CDR1 is GTSNPN and CDR2 SVGIG (reference sequence). The germline V and J ends were trimmed by 4 bases and 2 bases, with 12 bases remaining between them. This CDR3 is built from 14 residues.

The J gene is TRBJ1-5, the V gene TRBV15, with D uncertain. V was trimmed by 5 bases and J by 0 bases, leaving 11 bases between them. Germline V gives CDR1 LNHNV, CDR2 YYDKDF (reference sequence). The CDR3 contains 15 residues. Here the CDR3 reads CATSVSTVSNQPQHF. Here the CDR3 DNA reads TGTGCCACCAGCGTTTCAACTGTTAGCAATCAGCCCCAGCATTTT.

Comments on this clonotype: Germline and junction disagree at one end, which may indicate a read error. This sequence joins TRBV29-1 and TRBJ2-5; a weak D match, TRBD1 (6 bases). The CDR3 length is 11 residues. CDR1 is SQVTM, CDR2 ANQGSEA, per germline. Here the CDR3 DNA reads TGCAGCGTCGAAACTGGACAGAAAAGGGACTTC. Its translation is CSVETGQKRDF.

The sample holds a few counts of this clonotype. The chain links TRBV29-1 to TRBJ1-2; 10 nucleotides agree with TRBD1. The CDR3 is 13 residues long. Per germline, CDR1 SQVTM and CDR2 ANQGSEA. V shed 6 bases, J shed 3 bases, and the junction held 4 bases outside the gene matches. The CDR3 spells CSVSDRGDYGYTF. CDR3 bases: TGCAGCGTATCGGACAGGGGGGACTATGGCTACACCTTC. The full variable domain, with the rest looked up from reference TRBV29-1 and TRBJ1-2, is SAVISQKPSRDICQRGTSLTIQCQVDSQVTMMFWYRQQPGQSLTLIATANQGSEATYESGFVIDKFPISRPNLTFSTLTVSNMSPEDSSIYLCSVSDRGDYGYTFGSGTRLTVV.

The V call is TRBV7-3, the J call TRBJ2-3, with 11 bases matching TRBD2. CDR1 and CDR2 (germline): SGHTA, FQGTGA. The CDR3 consists of 16 residues. The V gene end was trimmed by 3 bases and the J gene end by 2 bases; junction bases not matched to a gene: 4. CDR3 protein: CASSFNSGGDTDTQYF. The CDR3 nucleotides read TGTGCCAGCAGCTTTAATAGCGGGGGGGACACAGATACGCAGTATTTT.

This clonotype was detected only a few times. This chain joins TRBV9 and TRBJ1-2; no clear D gene. CDR3 size: 14 residues. Trimming stripped 0 bases from V and 4 bases from J, with 10 bases between. CDR1 SGDLS and CDR2 YYNGEE come from the germline V gene. The CDR3 loop is CASSVALGGYGYTF. CDR3 sequence (DNA): TGTGCCAGCAGCGTAGCTTTGGGAGGCTATGGCTACACCTTC.

The chain combines TRBV5-5 with TRBJ1-2; possibly TRBD1 for D (5 bases). CDR3 length: 15 amino acids. V was trimmed by 0 bases and J by 4 bases, leaving 13 bases between them. Germline assignment: CDR1 SGHKS and CDR2 YYEKEE (reference sequence). The CDR3 region is CASSLASNGGYGYTF. In DNA, the CDR3 is TGTGCCAGCAGCTTGGCATCCAACGGGGGCTATGGCTACACCTTC.

This clonotype was counted ten times or more. The CDR3 loop reads CASSVNPGTSGMDTQYF. As DNA, the CDR3 is TGTGCCAGCAGCGTTAACCCCGGGACTAGCGGGATGGATACGCAGTATTTT. The chain uses TRBV9 and TRBJ2-3, with 13 bases fitting TRBD2. Germline loops: CDR1 SGDLS, CDR2 YYNGEE. V shed 2 bases, J shed 6 bases, and the junction held 9 bases outside the gene matches. The CDR3 is 17 amino acids.

The rearrangement links TRBV7-3 to TRBJ2-3, with D unresolved. The ends were cut back, 5 bases at V and 1 base at J, with 16 bases in the middle. Germline lookup yields CDR1 SGHTA and CDR2 FQGTGA. The CDR3 contains 16 residues. DNA of the CDR3: TGTGCCAGCAGCCCCTTTGGCCCGGGTGGCACAGATACGCAGTATTTT. Its translation: CASSPFGPGGTDTQYF.

This clonotype was observed a handful of times. The chain has TRBV7-2 and TRBJ1-2; D may be TRBD1 (5 bases). The CDR3 is made up of 14 amino acids. Germline V gives CDR1 SGHTA, CDR2 FQGNSA. V lost 2 bases and J 4 bases, leaving 11 bases between the germline ends. The CDR3 protein is CASSLYDSIYGYTF. CDR3 DNA: TGTGCCAGCAGCTTATATGACAGTATCTATGGCTACACCTTC.

This clonotype was counted a few times. The chain couples TRBV12-3 or TRBV12-4 to TRBJ2-7; TRBD1 matches 9 bases. The CDR3 is made up of 14 amino acids. V lost 7 bases and J lost 3; bases outside the gene matches: 7. The CDR3 DNA sequence: TGTGCCAGCAACAAACAGGGGGCCTTCTACGAGCAGTACTTC. Amino acid sequence: CASNKQGAFYEQYF.

The chain combines TRBV27 with TRBJ2-7; TRBD2 matches 7 bases. The CDR3 contains 14 residues. Germline lookup yields CDR1 MNHEY and CDR2 SMNVEV (reference sequence). The junction had 7 bases not matched to a gene; V was cut back by 3 bases and J by 5 bases. The DNA of the CDR3 is TGTGCCAGCAGTTTGGGGGGGAGAGGCAACGAGCAGTACTTC. Its translation is CASSLGGRGNEQYF.

This clonotype was detected a few times. This chain connects TRBV11-1 to TRBJ2-3; no clear D gene. This CDR3 spans 12 amino acids. V dropped 3 bases and J dropped 6 bases, with 7 bases sitting between them. Looked up from germline, CDR1 is SGHAT and CDR2 is FQDESV (reference sequence). For the CDR3, the DNA is TGTGCCAGCAGCTTCTCGTCGGATACGCAGTATTTT. It codes for CASSFSSDTQYF.

The rearrangement uses TRBV28 and TRBJ2-2; D is undetermined. With 5 bases removed from V and 0 bases from J, the gap between germline ends came to 7 bases. CDR1 MDHEN and CDR2 SYDVKM come from the germline V gene. The CDR3 consists of 14 residues. CDR3 in DNA: TGTGCCAGCAGTACAGATTCGAACACCGGGGAGCTGTTTTTT. Residues: CASSTDSNTGELFF.

The sample holds a few counts of this clonotype. The gene calls are TRBV7-9 and TRBJ2-1; D remains ambiguous. The CDR3 length is 17 residues. With 8 bases removed from V and 0 bases from J, the gap between germline ends came to 20 bases. Germline CDR1 reads SEHNR; CDR2 reads FQNEAQ (reference sequence). Here the CDR3 DNA reads TGTGCCAGCCTCCGACTGGGCAGGAGAGACTCCTACAATGAGCAGTTCTTC. As protein: CASLRLGRRDSYNEQFF.

This chain joins TRBV5-1 and TRBJ1-4; 8 bases are shared with TRBD1. Germline V gives CDR1 SGHRS, CDR2 YFSETQ. The CDR3 sequence is 14 residues long. J lost 8 bases, V lost 6 bases, and 9 bases had no gene match. CDR3: CASNSGQGREKLFF. The CDR3 DNA follows: TGCGCCAGCAATAGCGGACAGGGTCGAGAAAAACTGTTTTTT.

This clonotype was detected only a few times. The chain combines TRBV7-8 with TRBJ2-2; D call uncertain. The germline V gene has CDR1 SGHVS and CDR2 FQNEAQ. This CDR3 spans 13 amino acids. V was shortened by 5 bases and J by 5 bases, with 9 bases between the two germline ends. Written as DNA, the CDR3 is TGTGCCAGCAGCGATTCTCCAACCGGGGAGCTGTTTTTT. It encodes CASSDSPTGELFF.

This clonotype appeared once. The rearrangement joins TRBV19 to TRBJ1-6; D perhaps matches TRBD1 (5 bases). The CDR3 totals 14 residues. The germline V and J ends were trimmed by 6 bases and 7 bases, with 13 bases remaining between them. Germline values: CDR1 LNHDA, CDR2 SQIVND (reference sequence). The CDR3 here is CASSIQEGNSPLHF. In DNA, the CDR3 is TGTGCCAGTAGCATACAGGAAGGCAATTCACCCCTCCACTTT.

This chain uses TRBV7-9 with TRBJ2-5; D tentatively fits TRBD1 or TRBD2 (5 bases each). The CDR3 loop spans 14 amino acids. V dropped 6 bases and J dropped 2 bases, with 13 bases sitting between them. CDR1 and CDR2 (germline): SEHNR, FQNEAQ (reference sequence). The CDR3 here is CASSPEGQQETQYF. Here the CDR3 DNA reads TGTGCCAGCAGTCCTGAGGGGCAACAAGAGACCCAGTACTTC.

The chain links TRBV25-1 to TRBJ2-2, with D unclear. Trimming cost V 4 bases and J 4 bases, with 7 bases left between them. CDR3 length equals 13 residues. CDR1 is MGHDK and CDR2 is SYGVNS in the germline V gene. The CDR3 reads CASSGPGTGELFF. CDR3 nucleotides: TGTGCCAGCAGTGGACCCGGCACCGGGGAGCTGTTTTTT. The full variable domain, rest sourced from reference TRBV25-1 and TRBJ2-2, is EADIYQTPRYLVIGTGKKITLECSQTMGHDKMYWYQQDPGMELHLIHYSYGVNSTEKGDLSSESTVSRIRTEHFPLTLESARPSHTSQYLCASSGPGTGELFFGEGSRLTVL.

This sequence joins TRBV14 and TRBJ2-7; no clear D gene. V gave up 5 bases and J gave up 4 bases, with 15 bases separating them. Germline V lookup: CDR1 SGHDN, CDR2 FVKESK. There are 14 residues in the CDR3. This CDR3 is CASSFEAGSYEQYF. CDR3 sequence (DNA): TGTGCCAGCAGCTTCGAGGCAGGTAGTTACGAGCAGTACTTC.

The chain is built from TRBV15 and TRBJ2-3, with a possible D match to TRBD2 (6 bases). Germline V gene lookup returns CDR1 LNHNV and CDR2 YYDKDF (reference sequence). Trimming took 4 bases from V and 2 from J, leaving 10 bases between them. This CDR3 has 14 amino acids. This CDR3 reads CATSIRDSTDTQYF. In DNA form, the CDR3 reads TGTGCCACCAGCATCCGGGACTCCACAGATACGCAGTATTTT.

This clonotype was seen a handful of times. The chain uses TRBV6-4 and TRBJ2-3; 12 bases align to TRBD1. CDR1 and CDR2 (germline): MRHNA, SNTAGT. J lost 5 bases, V lost 7 bases, and 22 bases had no gene match. This CDR3 region has 20 residues. The CDR3, as DNA: TGTGCCAGCACCTCTCTTCCGGGACAGGGGGCAGTTCTCGATGGAGATACGCAGTATTTT. As protein: CASTSLPGQGAVLDGDTQYF.

This clonotype was recorded a few times. The chain joins TRBV7-2 to TRBJ1-2; unclear D gene. The CDR3 runs to 13 residues. Germline CDR1 and CDR2: SGHTA and FQGNSA. Trimming took off 2 bases at V and 0 bases at J, with 4 bases between the two ends. The CDR3 region is CASSLLTNYGYTF. For the CDR3, the DNA is TGTGCCAGCAGCTTATTGACTAACTATGGCTACACCTTC.

This clonotype has a handful of counts. The chain recombines TRBV16 with TRBJ2-2; D is uncertain. The CDR3 is 13 residues long. Between the trimmed V and J ends, which lost 2 bases and 6 bases, there was a span of 7 bases. CDR1 is KGHSY and CDR2 is FQNENV in the germline V gene. CDR3 sequence (DNA): TGTGCCAGCAGCCAAGTGTCGTCCGGGGAGCTGTTTTTT. Protein product: CASSQVSSGELFF.

The V gene is TRBV4-3, the J gene TRBJ2-7; D is unclear. Trimming removed 1 base from V and 3 bases from J, with 13 bases in between. Per germline, CDR1 LGHNA and CDR2 YSLEER. The CDR3 is 15 residues long. The DNA of the CDR3 is TGCGCCAGCAGCCAAGGTCTCGGGCTTCTCTACGAGCAGTACTTC. This sequence encodes CASSQGLGLLYEQYF.

The V and J genes are TRBV7-3 and TRBJ2-7, with 8 bases that match TRBD2. Germline V gene data show CDR1 as SGHTA and CDR2 as FQGTGA. The CDR3 has 16 amino acids. The V and J ends lost 0 bases and 7 bases, in that order; junction bases with no gene match: 11. CDR3 region: CASSLTSATRGREQYF. CDR3 DNA sequence: TGTGCCAGCAGCTTAACGTCGGCTACTCGCGGGAGGGAGCAGTACTTC.

In its sample, this clonotype was seen a few times. The rearrangement links TRBV6-6 to TRBJ2-5; D gene unclear. Looked up from germline, CDR1 is MNHNY and CDR2 is SVGAGI (reference sequence). V was shortened by 2 bases and J by 1 base, with 8 bases between the two germline ends. The CDR3 sequence is 14 residues long. The CDR3 reads CASSYPASQETQYF. DNA for the CDR3: TGTGCCAGCAGTTACCCAGCTTCCCAAGAGACCCAGTACTTC.

The chain links TRBV18 to TRBJ2-4; no clear D gene. V lost 0 bases, J lost 3 bases, and 9 bases lay in between. CDR1 and CDR2 from the germline V gene are KGHSH and LQKENI. The CDR3 covers 15 residues. This chain's CDR3 is CASSPPATSKNIQYF. CDR3 bases: TGTGCCAGCTCACCACCAGCGACGAGCAAAAACATTCAGTACTTC.

This clonotype was seen only a few times. The V gene is TRBV6-2 or TRBV6-3, the J gene TRBJ2-4, with TRBD1 as a possible D gene (6 bases). CDR1 and CDR2 (germline): MNHEY, SVGEGT. V lost 7 bases, J lost 3 bases, and 13 bases lay in between. CDR3 size: 14 residues. The chain's CDR3 is CASTQGLGKNIQYF. The DNA for the CDR3 is TGTGCCAGCACTCAGGGGTTAGGCAAAAACATTCAGTACTTC.